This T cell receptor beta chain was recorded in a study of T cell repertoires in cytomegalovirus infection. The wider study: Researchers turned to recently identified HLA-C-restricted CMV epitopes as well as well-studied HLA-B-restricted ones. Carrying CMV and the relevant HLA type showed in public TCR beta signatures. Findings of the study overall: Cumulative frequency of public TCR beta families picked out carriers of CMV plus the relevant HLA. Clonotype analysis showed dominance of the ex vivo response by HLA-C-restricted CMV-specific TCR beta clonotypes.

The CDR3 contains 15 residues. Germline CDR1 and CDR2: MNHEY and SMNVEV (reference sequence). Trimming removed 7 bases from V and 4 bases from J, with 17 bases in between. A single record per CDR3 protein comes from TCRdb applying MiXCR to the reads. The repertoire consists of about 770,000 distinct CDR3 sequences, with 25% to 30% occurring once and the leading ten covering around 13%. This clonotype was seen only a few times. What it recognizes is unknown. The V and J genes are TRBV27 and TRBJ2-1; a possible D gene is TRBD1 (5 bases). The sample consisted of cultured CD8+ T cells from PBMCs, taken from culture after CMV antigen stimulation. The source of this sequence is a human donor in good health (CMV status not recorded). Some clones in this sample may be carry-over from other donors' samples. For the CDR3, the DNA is TGTGCCAGCACCCCCATAGGGGCCCGGTACAATGAGCAGTTCTTC. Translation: CASTPIGARYNEQFF.